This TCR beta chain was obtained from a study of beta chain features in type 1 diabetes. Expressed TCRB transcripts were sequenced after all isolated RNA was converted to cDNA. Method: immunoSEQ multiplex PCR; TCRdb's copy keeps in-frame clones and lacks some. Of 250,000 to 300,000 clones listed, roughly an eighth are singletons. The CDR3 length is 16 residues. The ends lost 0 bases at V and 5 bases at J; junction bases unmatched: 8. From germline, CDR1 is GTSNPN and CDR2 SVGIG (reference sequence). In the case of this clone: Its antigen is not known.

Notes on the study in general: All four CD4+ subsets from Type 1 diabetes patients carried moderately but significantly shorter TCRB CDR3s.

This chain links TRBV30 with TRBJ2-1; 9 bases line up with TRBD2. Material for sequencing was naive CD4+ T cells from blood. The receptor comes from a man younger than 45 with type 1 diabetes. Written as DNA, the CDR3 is TGTGCCTGGAGTGTAGTTTCGGCGGGAGGGGACAATGAGCAGTTCTTC. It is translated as CAWSVVSAGGDNEQFF.